The T cell receptor beta chain described here comes from a study of blood T cell repertoires in COVID-19. Study-wide context: Specimens from acute and convalescent COVID-19 originated in the United States, Italy and Spain. T cells, B-cell-depleted T cells, or PBMCs supplied cDNA or gDNA.

Produced via immunoSEQ multiplex PCR; TCRdb's table is partial and in-frame only. The sample comprises 40,000 to 45,000 clones, roughly 87% of which are singletons, and less than 7% rests with the top ten. V gave up 5 bases and J gave up 4 bases, with 9 bases separating them. From germline, CDR1 is MNHNY and CDR2 SVGAGI (reference sequence). The CDR3 is 13 amino acids. The chain combines TRBV6-6 with TRBJ1-5, with unresolved D. The TCR was taken from a human donor in a cohort sampled during active COVID-19. Sequencing was carried out using peripheral blood. This chain's CDR3 is CASSNSGNQPQHF. CDR3 bases: TGTGCCAGCAGTAATTCCGGTAATCAGCCCCAGCATTTT.